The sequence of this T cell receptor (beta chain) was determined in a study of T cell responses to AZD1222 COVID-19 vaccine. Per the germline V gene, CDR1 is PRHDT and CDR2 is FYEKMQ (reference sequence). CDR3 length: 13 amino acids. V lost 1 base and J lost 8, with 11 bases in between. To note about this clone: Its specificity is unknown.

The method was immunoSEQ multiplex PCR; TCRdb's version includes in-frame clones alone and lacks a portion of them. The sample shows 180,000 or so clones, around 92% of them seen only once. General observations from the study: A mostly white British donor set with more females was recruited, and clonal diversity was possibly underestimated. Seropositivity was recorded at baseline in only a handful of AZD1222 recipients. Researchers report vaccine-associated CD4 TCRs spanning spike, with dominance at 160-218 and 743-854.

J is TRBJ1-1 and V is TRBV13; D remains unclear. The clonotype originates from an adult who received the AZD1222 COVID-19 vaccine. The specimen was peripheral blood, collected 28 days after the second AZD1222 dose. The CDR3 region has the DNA TGTGCCAGCAGCTTAGCCCGGGCGGGGGAAGCTTTCTTT. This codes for CASSLARAGEAFF.